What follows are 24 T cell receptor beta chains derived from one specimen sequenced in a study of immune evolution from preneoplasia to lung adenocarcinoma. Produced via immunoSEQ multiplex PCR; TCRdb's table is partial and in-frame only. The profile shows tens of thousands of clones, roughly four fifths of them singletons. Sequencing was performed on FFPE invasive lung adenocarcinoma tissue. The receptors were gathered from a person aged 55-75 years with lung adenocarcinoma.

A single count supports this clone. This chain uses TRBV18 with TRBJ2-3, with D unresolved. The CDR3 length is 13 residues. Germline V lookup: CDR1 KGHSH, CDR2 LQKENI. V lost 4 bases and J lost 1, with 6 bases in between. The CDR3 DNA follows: TGTGCCAGCTCACGCACAGGCACAGATACGCAGTATTTT. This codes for CASSRTGTDTQYF. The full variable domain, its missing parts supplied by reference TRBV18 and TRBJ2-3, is NAGVMQNPRHLVRRRGQEARLRCSPMKGHSHVYWYRQLPEEGLKFMVYLQKENIIDESGMPKERFSAEFPKEGPSILRIQQVVRGDSAAYFCASSRTGTDTQYFGPGTRLTVL.

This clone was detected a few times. In DNA form, the CDR3 reads TGTGCCAGTACCTCATCTATGCGGGAGAGCGAGACCCAGTACTTC. Translating gives CASTSSMRESETQYF. The V call is TRBV19, the J call TRBJ2-5, with 7 bases aligning to TRBD2. Germline CDR1 and CDR2: LNHDA and SQIVND (reference sequence). This CDR3 is built from 15 residues. The V segment lost 7 bases and the J segment 5 bases; nucleotides outside the gene matches: 13.

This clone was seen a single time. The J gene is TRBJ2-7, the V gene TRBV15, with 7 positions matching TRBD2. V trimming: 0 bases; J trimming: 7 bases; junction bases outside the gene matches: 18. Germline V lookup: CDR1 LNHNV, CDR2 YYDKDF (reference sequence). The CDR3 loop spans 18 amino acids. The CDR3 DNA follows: TGTGCCACCAGCAGAGATGTTTCTTCGTCCGCGGGAGTCCAGGAGCAGTACTTC. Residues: CATSRDVSSSAGVQEQYF.

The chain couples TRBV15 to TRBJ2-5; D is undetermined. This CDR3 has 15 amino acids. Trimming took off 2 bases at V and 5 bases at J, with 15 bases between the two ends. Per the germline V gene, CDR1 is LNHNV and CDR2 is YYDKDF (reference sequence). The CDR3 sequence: CATSRPPAESETQYF. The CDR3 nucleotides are TGTGCCACCAGCAGACCCCCCGCGGAGAGCGAGACCCAGTACTTC. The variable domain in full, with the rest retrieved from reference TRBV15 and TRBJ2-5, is DAMVIQNPRYQVTQFGKPVTLSCSQTLNHNVMYWYQQKSSQAPKLLFHYYDKDFNNEADTPDNFQSRRPNTSFCFLDIRSPGLGDTAMYLCATSRPPAESETQYFGPGTRLLVL.

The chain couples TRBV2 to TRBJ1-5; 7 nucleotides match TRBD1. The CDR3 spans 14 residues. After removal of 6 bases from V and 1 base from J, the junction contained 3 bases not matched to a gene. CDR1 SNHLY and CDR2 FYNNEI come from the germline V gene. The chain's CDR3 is CASSGTVSNQPQHF. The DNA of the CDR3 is TGTGCCAGCAGCGGGACAGTGAGCAATCAGCCCCAGCATTTT. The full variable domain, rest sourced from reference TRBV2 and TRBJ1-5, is EPEVTQTPSHQVTQMGQEVILRCVPISNHLYFYWYRQILGQKVEFLVSFYNNEISEKSEIFDDQFSVERPDGSNFTLKIRSTKLEDSAMYFCASSGTVSNQPQHFGDGTRLSIL.

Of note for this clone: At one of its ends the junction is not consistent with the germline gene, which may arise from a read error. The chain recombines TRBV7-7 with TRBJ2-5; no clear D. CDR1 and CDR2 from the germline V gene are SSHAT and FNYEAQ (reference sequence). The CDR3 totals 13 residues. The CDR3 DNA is TGTGCTAGCAGCCTTAATTTCCAAGAGACCCAGTACTTC. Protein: CASSLNFQETQYF.

The CDR3 protein is CASSRGDSYGETQYF. The CDR3 DNA reads TGCGCCAGCAGCAGGGGGGACAGCTACGGGGAGACCCAGTACTTC. The chain uses TRBV5-1 and TRBJ2-5; a weak D match, TRBD1 (7 bases). V shed 4 bases and J shed 5 bases, with 18 bases lying between them. The germline gives CDR1 SGHRS, CDR2 YFSETQ. This CDR3 comprises 15 residues.

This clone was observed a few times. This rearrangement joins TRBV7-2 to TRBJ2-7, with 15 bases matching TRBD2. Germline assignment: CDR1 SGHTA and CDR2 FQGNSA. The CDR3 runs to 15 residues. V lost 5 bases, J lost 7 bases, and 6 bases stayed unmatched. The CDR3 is CASSQGLAGGGEQYF. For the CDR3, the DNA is TGTGCCAGCAGCCAGGGACTAGCGGGAGGAGGGGAGCAGTACTTC.

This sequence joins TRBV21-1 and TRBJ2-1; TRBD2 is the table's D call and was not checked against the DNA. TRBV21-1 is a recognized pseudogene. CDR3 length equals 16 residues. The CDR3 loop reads CASSSPGVAGHNEQFF. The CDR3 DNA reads TGTGCCAGCAGCTCCCCCGGAGTAGCGGGGCACAATGAGCAGTTCTTC.

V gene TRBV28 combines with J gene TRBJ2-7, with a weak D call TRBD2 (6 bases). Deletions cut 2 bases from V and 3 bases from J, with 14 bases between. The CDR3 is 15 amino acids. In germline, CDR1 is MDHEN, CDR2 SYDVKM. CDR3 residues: CASSLDGGLYYEQYF. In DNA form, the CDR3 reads TGTGCCAGCAGTTTAGATGGCGGACTATACTACGAGCAGTACTTC.

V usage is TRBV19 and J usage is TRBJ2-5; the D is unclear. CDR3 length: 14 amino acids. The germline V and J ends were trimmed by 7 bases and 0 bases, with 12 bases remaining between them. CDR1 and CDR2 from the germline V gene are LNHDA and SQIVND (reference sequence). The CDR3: CASKGLAHQETQYF. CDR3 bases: TGTGCCAGTAAAGGGCTCGCCCACCAAGAGACCCAGTACTTC. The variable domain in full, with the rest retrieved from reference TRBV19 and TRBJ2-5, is DGGITQSPKYLFRKEGQNVTLSCEQNLNHDAMYWYRQDPGQGLRLIYYSQIVNDFQKGDIAEGYSVSREKKESFPLTVTSAQKNPTAFYLCASKGLAHQETQYFGPGTRLLVL.

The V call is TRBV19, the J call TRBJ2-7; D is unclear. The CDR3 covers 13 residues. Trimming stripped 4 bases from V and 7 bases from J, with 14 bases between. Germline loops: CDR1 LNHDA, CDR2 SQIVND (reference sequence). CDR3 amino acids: CASSTLLGGEQYF. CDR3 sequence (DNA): TGTGCCAGTAGTACCCTGCTTGGTGGGGAGCAGTACTTC.

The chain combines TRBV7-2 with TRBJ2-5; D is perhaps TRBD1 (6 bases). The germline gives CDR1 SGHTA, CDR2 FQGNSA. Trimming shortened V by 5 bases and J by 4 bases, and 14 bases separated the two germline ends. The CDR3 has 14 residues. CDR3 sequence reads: CASSPNRAGETQYF. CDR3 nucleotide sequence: TGTGCCAGCAGCCCAAACAGGGCTGGAGAGACCCAGTACTTC.

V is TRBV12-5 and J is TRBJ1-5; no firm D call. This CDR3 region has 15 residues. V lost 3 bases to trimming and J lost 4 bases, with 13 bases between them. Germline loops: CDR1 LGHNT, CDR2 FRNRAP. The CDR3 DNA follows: TGTGCTAGTGGTTTCGGGGAGAGGGTAAATCAGCCCCAGCATTTT. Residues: CASGFGERVNQPQHF.

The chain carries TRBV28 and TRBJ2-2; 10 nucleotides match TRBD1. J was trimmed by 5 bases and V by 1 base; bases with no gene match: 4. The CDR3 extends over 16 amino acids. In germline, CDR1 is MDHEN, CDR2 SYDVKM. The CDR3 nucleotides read TGTGCCAGCAGTTTATCGACAGGGGGCGGAACCGGGGAGCTGTTTTTT. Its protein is CASSLSTGGGTGELFF.

The CDR3 loop reads CASSPATGEDTQYF. DNA of the CDR3: TGTGCCAGCTCACCAGCGACTGGGGAAGATACGCAGTATTTT. The chain combines TRBV18 with TRBJ2-3; the D is unclear. Germline values: CDR1 KGHSH, CDR2 LQKENI. V was pared by 2 bases and J by 5 bases, with 11 bases between. The CDR3 sequence is 14 residues long.

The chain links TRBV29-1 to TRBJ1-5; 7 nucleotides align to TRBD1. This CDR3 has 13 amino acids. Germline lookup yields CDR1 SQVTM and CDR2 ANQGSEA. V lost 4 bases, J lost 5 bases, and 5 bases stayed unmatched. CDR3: CSVGQGGDQPQHF. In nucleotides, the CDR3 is TGCAGCGTTGGACAGGGTGGGGATCAGCCCCAGCATTTT.

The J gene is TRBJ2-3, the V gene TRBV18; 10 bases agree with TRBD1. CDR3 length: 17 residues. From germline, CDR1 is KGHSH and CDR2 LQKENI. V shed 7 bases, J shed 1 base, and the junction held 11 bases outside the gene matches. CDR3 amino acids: CASLRNPGTGGTDTQYF. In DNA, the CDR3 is TGTGCCAGCTTACGAAATCCCGGGACAGGGGGCACAGATACGCAGTATTTT.

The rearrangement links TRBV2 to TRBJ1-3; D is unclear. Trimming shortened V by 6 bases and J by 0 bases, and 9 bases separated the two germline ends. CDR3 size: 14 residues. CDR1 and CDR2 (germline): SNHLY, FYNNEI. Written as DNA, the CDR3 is TGTGCCAGCAGAGATTCCCTCTCTGGAAACACCATATATTTT. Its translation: CASRDSLSGNTIYF.

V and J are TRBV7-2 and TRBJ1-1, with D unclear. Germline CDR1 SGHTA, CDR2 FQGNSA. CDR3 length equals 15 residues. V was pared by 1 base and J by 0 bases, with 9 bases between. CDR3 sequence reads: CASSLDPAVNTEAFF. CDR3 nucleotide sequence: TGTGCCAGCAGCTTAGATCCGGCGGTGAACACTGAAGCTTTCTTT.

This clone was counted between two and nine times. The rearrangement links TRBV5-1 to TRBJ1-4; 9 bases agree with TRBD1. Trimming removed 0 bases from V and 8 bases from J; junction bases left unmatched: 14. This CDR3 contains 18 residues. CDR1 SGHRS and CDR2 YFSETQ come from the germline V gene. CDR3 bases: TGCGCCAGCAGCTTGGTCCCTCTACAGGGGGCTGTGCGGGAAAAACTGTTTTTT. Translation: CASSLVPLQGAVREKLFF. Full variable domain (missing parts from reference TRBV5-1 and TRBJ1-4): KAGVTQTPRYLIKTRGQQVTLSCSPISGHRSVSWYQQTPGQGLQFLFEYFSETQRNKGNFPGRFSGRQFSNSRSEMNVSTLELGDSALYLCASSLVPLQGAVREKLFFGSGTQLSVL.

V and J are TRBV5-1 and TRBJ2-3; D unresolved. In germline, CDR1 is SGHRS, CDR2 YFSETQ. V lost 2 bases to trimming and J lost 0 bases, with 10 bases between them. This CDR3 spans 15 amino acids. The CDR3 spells CASSFGIPSTDTQYF. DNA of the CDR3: TGCGCCAGCAGCTTTGGGATACCAAGCACAGATACGCAGTATTTT.

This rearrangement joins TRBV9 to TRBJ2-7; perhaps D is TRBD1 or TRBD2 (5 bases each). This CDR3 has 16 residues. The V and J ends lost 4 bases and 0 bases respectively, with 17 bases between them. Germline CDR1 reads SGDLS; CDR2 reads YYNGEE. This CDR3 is CASSPRGGLSSYEQYF. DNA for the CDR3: TGTGCCAGCAGCCCGAGGGGCGGGCTGAGCTCCTACGAGCAGTACTTC.

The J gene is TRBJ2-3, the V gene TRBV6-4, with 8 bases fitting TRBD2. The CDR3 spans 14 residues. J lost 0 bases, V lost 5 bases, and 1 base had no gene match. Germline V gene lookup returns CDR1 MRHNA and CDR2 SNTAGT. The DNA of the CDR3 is TGTGCCAGCAGTCGGGGGGGAAGCACAGATACGCAGTATTTT. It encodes CASSRGGSTDTQYF.